This T cell receptor beta chain appears in the sequencing data of a study of tumor-infiltrating lymphocytes in primary liver carcinoma. At the level of the study: Enrolled patients were male and female, aged 30 to 69 years.

The CDR3 runs 12 residues. Per the germline V gene, CDR1 is MNHEY and CDR2 is SVGAGI. Comment on this clonotype: A read error may explain this, as a much larger clone is one base away.

TCR beta cDNA came from roughly 0.45 ug total RNA, primed with a constant-region primer. ARM-PCR, slightly modified, supplied the TCR beta libraries through three nested multiplex PCR rounds. It was with TRBV1-TRBV30 forward primers and a C-beta reverse primer that the first two PCR rounds were run, at approximately 9 cycles each. MiXCR was run by TCRdb on the multiplex PCR reads, yielding one entry per CDR3 protein. The sample has some 180,000 distinct CDR3 sequences, about 60% seen once; the top ten hold roughly 76%. Unsorted whole blood supplied the RNA, and germline DNA was extracted too. Around 4.1 milliliters of peripheral blood were collected before surgery.

This rearrangement joins TRBV6-5 to TRBJ1-2; D is uncertain. This TCR came from a man aged 35 to 55 with primary liver carcinoma and hepatitis B virus infection. The sequencing sample was made of peripheral blood. The CDR3 reads CASSSQNYDYTF. The DNA for the CDR3 is TGTGCCAGCAGCTCTCAGAACTATGACTACACCTTC.